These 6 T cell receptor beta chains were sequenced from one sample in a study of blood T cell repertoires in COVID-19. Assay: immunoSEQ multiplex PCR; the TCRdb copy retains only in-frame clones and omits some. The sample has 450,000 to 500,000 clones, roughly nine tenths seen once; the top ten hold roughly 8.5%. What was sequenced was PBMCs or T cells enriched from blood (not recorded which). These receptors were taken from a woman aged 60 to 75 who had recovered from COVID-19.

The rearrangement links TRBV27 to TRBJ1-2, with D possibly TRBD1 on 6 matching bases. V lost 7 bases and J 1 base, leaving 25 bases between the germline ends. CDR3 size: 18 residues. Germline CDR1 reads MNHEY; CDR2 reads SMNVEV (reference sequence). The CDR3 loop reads CASKGVTVAVGGNYGYTF. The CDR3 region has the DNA TGTGCCAGCAAAGGCGTGACAGTGGCTGTAGGGGGTAACTATGGCTACACCTTC.

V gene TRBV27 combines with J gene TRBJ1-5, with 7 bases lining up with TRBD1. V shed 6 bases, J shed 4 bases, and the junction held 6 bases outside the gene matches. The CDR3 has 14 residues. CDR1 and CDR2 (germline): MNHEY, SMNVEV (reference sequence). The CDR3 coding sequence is TGTGCCAGCAGGCCACAGGGGACGAATCAGCCCCAGCATTTT. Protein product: CASRPQGTNQPQHF.

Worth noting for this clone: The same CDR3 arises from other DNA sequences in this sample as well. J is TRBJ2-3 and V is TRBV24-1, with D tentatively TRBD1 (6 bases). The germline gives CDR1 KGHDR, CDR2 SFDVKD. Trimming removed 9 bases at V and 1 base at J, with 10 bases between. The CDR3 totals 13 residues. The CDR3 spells CATGGKGTDTQYF. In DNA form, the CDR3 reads TGTGCCACCGGGGGCAAGGGCACAGATACGCAGTATTTT.

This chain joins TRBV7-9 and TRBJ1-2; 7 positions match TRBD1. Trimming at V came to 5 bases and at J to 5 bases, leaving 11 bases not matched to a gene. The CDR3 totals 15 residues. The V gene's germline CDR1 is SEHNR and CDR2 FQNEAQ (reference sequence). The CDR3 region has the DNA TGTGCCAGCAGCCCAATAACCGGGACAGAGTATGGCTACACCTTC. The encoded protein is CASSPITGTEYGYTF.

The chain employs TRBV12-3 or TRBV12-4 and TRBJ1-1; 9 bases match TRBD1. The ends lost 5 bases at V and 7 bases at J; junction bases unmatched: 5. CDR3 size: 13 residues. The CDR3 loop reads CASSGTGTGEAFF. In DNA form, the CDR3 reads TGTGCCAGCAGTGGGACAGGGACGGGTGAAGCTTTCTTT.

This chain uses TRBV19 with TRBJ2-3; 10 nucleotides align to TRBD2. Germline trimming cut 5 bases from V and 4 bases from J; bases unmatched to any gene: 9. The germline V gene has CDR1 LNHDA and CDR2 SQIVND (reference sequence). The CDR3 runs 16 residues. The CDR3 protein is CASSDLSGGTSDTQYF. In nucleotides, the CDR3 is TGTGCCAGTAGTGATCTTAGCGGGGGGACGTCAGATACGCAGTATTTT.